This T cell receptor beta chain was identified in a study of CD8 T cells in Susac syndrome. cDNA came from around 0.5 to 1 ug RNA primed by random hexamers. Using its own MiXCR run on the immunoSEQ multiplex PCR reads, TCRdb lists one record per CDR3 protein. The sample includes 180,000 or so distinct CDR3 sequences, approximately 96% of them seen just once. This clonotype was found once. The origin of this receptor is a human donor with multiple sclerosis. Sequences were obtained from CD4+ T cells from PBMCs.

CDR3 nucleotides: TGTGCCAGCAGCTCTTGGGGGGCTGGCATGAACACTGAAGCTTTCTTT. The encoded protein is CASSSWGAGMNTEAFF. The chain joins TRBV3-1 to TRBJ1-1; TRBD1 is a possible D gene (6 bases). This CDR3 is built from 16 residues. V lost 5 bases to trimming and J lost 0 bases, with 16 bases between them. The germline gives CDR1 LGHDT, CDR2 YNNKEL (reference sequence).